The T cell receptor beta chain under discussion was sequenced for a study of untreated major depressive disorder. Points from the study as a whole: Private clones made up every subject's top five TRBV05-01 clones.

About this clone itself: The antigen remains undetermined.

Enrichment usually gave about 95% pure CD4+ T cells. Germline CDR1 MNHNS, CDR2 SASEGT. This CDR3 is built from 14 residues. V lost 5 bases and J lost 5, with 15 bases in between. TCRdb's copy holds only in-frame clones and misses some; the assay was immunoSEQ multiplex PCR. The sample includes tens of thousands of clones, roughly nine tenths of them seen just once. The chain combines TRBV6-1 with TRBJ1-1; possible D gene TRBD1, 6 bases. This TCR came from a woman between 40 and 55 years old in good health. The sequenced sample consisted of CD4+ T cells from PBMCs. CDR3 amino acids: CASSITPRGTEAFF. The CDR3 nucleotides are TGTGCCAGCAGTATAACACCGAGGGGGACTGAAGCTTTCTTT.